This entry describes one T cell receptor (beta chain). What it binds is not known. These data are taken from a study of Ad26.COV2.S vaccination and SARS-CoV-2 variants. Study summary: Intramuscularly, Ad26.COV2.S was given either once or twice, 56 days apart. Study observations and caveats: Spike-specific CD8+ and CD4+ T cell responses reportedly showed substantial breadth after vaccination. Breadth and depth estimates from TCRs may understate total T cell responses.

CDR1 is MDHEN, CDR2 SYDVKM, per germline. The CDR3 is 14 amino acids. V was trimmed by 4 bases and J by 1 base, leaving 10 bases between them. Indicated treatment: some 20 received Ad26.COV2.S at low or high dose, single or two shots; 5 received placebo; per-sample allocation not given. Samples were taken on day 63 after the first vaccine or placebo injection. In the vaccine, an Ad26 vector expressed the SARS-CoV-2 spike of the Wuhan strain. Method: immunoSEQ multiplex PCR; TCRdb's copy keeps in-frame clones and lacks some. Of approximately 420,000 clones listed, approximately 87% are singletons. The TCR was taken from a person between 18 and 59 years old who received the Ad26.COV2.S COVID-19 vaccine or a placebo. The input for sequencing was peripheral blood, taken in a trial of Ad26.COV2.S vaccine versus placebo. The chain is built from TRBV28 and TRBJ1-2; D uncertain. Here the CDR3 reads CASSSLQFNYGYTF. CDR3 nucleotides: TGTGCCAGCAGTTCACTTCAGTTTAACTATGGCTACACCTTC.